This T cell receptor (beta chain) was obtained from a study of blood T cell repertoires in COVID-19. Assay used: immunoSEQ multiplex PCR; TCRdb lists only in-frame clones, some missing. The table includes 300,000 to 350,000 clones, 90% detected once. Germline assignment: CDR1 KGHSH and CDR2 LQKENI. The CDR3 consists of 15 residues. Trimming removed 6 bases at V and 0 bases at J, with 11 bases between. This chain connects TRBV18 to TRBJ1-4; D gene unclear. This sequence was found in a middle-aged woman with COVID-19, enrolled during active disease. Material for sequencing was peripheral blood. CDR3 sequence: CASSRGGPTNEKLFF. CDR3 coding DNA: TGTGCCAGCTCCCGCGGAGGCCCAACTAATGAAAAACTGTTTTTT. The full variable domain, completed using reference TRBV18 and TRBJ1-4, is NAGVMQNPRHLVRRRGQEARLRCSPMKGHSHVYWYRQLPEEGLKFMVYLQKENIIDESGMPKERFSAEFPKEGPSILRIQQVVRGDSAAYFCASSRGGPTNEKLFFGSGTQLSVL.